The 32 T cell receptor beta chains presented below share a single source sample, sequenced in a study of cytomegalovirus exposure and HLA in healthy donors. Both 60 Vbeta primers and 13 Jbeta primers went into the PCR. The protocol was immunoSEQ multiplex PCR, while the TCRdb copy is restricted to in-frame clones and leaves out a portion. The sample shows approximately 140,000 clones, about 86% of them seen only once. The sequenced sample consisted of PBMCs. These receptors all stem from a man between 18 and 29 years old in good health and CMV-seronegative.

V gene TRBV10-3 combines with J gene TRBJ2-5, with 7 nucleotides matching TRBD2. The germline gives CDR1 ENHRY, CDR2 SYGVKD. The trim removed 3 bases at V and 4 bases at J, leaving 2 bases unmatched. This CDR3 spans 13 amino acids. The CDR3 reads CAISDSGGETQYF. The CDR3 DNA reads as TGTGCCATCAGTGACTCGGGGGGAGAGACCCAGTACTTC.

The DNA of the CDR3 is TGTGCCAGCTCAGATTTAGCTGGGTCCCTTACTTTAGTACATGAGCAGTTCTTC. Translation: CASSDLAGSLTLVHEQFF. The chain combines TRBV18 with TRBJ2-1; D is unclear. Trimming pared 5 bases from V and 8 bases from J, leaving 28 bases between. Germline V gene data show CDR1 as KGHSH and CDR2 as LQKENI. CDR3 length equals 18 residues.

This chain joins TRBV6-5 and TRBJ2-7, with 9 bases matching TRBD1. The CDR3 is 15 amino acids. V trimming: 4 bases; J trimming: 5 bases; junction bases outside the gene matches: 9. Germline CDR1 MNHEY, CDR2 SVGAGI. The CDR3 nucleotides read TGTGCCAGCAGTTCCGCCGGGACAGGGACCGACGAGCAGTACTTC. Encoded protein: CASSSAGTGTDEQYF.

This clone has more than one count but fewer than ten. The chain combines TRBV27 with TRBJ2-7, with 8 bases identical to TRBD1. Germline CDR1 is MNHEY and CDR2 is SMNVEV (reference sequence). The CDR3 has 15 amino acids. The trim removed 3 bases at V and 7 bases at J, leaving 11 bases unmatched. This CDR3 is CASSFQQGGSREQYF. The CDR3 bases are TGTGCCAGCAGTTTTCAACAGGGGGGATCTAGGGAGCAGTACTTC.

The chain has TRBV25-1 and TRBJ1-2, with D perhaps matching TRBD1 (5 bases). The CDR3 covers 13 residues. V lost 0 bases to trimming and J lost 7 bases, with 9 bases between them. Germline loops: CDR1 MGHDK, CDR2 SYGVNS. This chain's CDR3 is CASSEYAGGGYTF. DNA for the CDR3: TGTGCCAGCAGTGAATATGCGGGGGGTGGCTACACCTTC.

This clone occurred a few times. The chain has TRBV28 and TRBJ2-1; D is perhaps TRBD2 (5 bases). V lost 6 bases, J lost 1 base, and 7 bases lay in between. CDR3 length equals 13 residues. CDR1 is MDHEN, CDR2 SYDVKM, per germline. The chain's CDR3 is CASRERSYNEQFF. CDR3 nucleotides: TGTGCCAGCAGAGAGCGGTCCTACAATGAGCAGTTCTTC.

This chain connects TRBV7-8 to TRBJ1-4; D is ambiguous. Per the germline V gene, CDR1 is SGHVS and CDR2 is FQNEAQ. CDR3 size: 14 residues. V lost 6 bases and J 2 bases, leaving 10 bases between the germline ends. CDR3 sequence reads: CASRSPLTNEKLFF. The CDR3 region has the DNA TGTGCCAGCAGGTCCCCCTTGACTAATGAAAAACTGTTTTTT.

V usage is TRBV6-6 and J usage is TRBJ1-2; the D gene is possibly TRBD1 (6 bases). Germline loops: CDR1 MNHNY, CDR2 SVGAGI (reference sequence). CDR3 size: 11 residues. V was cut by 6 bases and J by 9 bases, with 11 bases left in between. The CDR3 DNA is TGTGCCAGCAGCCCACAGGGAAGCTACACCTTC. Its translation is CASSPQGSYTF.

This clone was found once. The chain recombines TRBV19 with TRBJ1-2; TRBD1 aligns across 7 bases. Losses at the gene ends were 5 bases for V and 2 bases for J; bases not matched to a gene: 5. CDR1 and CDR2 (germline): LNHDA, SQIVND (reference sequence). This CDR3 comprises 14 residues. CDR3 coding DNA: TGTGCCAGTAGTGGGGGACAGATAAACTATGGCTACACCTTC. Its translation: CASSGGQINYGYTF.

The chain joins TRBV6-1 to TRBJ1-1, with TRBD1 identical over 7 bases. The CDR3 extends over 14 amino acids. With V trimmed by 3 bases and J by 8 bases, 9 bases remained unmatched. In germline, CDR1 is MNHNS, CDR2 SASEGT. CDR3 bases: TGTGCCAGCAGTGACCGGACAGGACAGCGAGAAGCTTTCTTT. It yields the protein CASSDRTGQREAFF.

The chain combines TRBV7-6 with TRBJ2-7; 7 bases match TRBD2. The ends lost 6 bases at V and 6 bases at J; junction bases unmatched: 11. Germline CDR1 SGHVS, CDR2 FNYEAQ. The length of the CDR3 is 14 residues. In DNA, the CDR3 is TGTGCCAGCAGGAGACTAGCAAATCCCCTCGAGCAGTACTTC. It codes for CASRRLANPLEQYF.

CDR3 in amino acids: CASSPTGTGGETQYF. In nucleotides, the CDR3 is TGTGCCAGCAGCCCGACAGGGACAGGGGGAGAGACCCAGTACTTC. The chain couples TRBV13 to TRBJ2-5; 11 bases line up with TRBD1. The CDR3 is 15 residues long. The ends lost 5 bases at V and 4 bases at J; junction bases unmatched: 6. CDR1 and CDR2 (germline): PRHDT, FYEKMQ (reference sequence).

The chain combines TRBV9 with TRBJ1-1; tentatively, D is TRBD1 (6 bases). There are 14 residues in the CDR3. V lost 3 bases, J lost 4 bases, and 13 bases lay in between. Germline V CDR1 and CDR2: SGDLS, YYNGEE. For the CDR3, the DNA is TGTGCCAGCAGCGATTCTGGGGGCGTCACTGAAGCTTTCTTT. Its protein product is CASSDSGGVTEAFF.

This chain links TRBV9 with TRBJ1-1; no clear D. CDR1 and CDR2 (germline): SGDLS, YYNGEE. The CDR3 runs to 12 residues. With 7 bases removed from V and 4 bases from J, the gap between germline ends came to 11 bases. CDR3 DNA sequence: TGTGCCAGCGAATCCCCGGGCACTGAAGCTTTCTTT. Translating it yields CASESPGTEAFF.

V and J are TRBV30 and TRBJ2-4, with D perhaps TRBD2 (6 bases). Looked up from germline, CDR1 is GTSNPN and CDR2 is SVGIG (reference sequence). Trimming stripped 2 bases from V and 8 bases from J, with 13 bases between. This CDR3 has 13 residues. The CDR3 loop is CAWSQRPGDIQYF. CDR3 coding DNA: TGTGCCTGGAGTCAGAGACCGGGGGACATTCAGTACTTC.

This clone was found a few times. The chain has TRBV5-1 and TRBJ2-3; 9 nucleotides align to TRBD2. V trimming: 4 bases; J trimming: 5 bases; junction bases outside the gene matches: 14. The CDR3 is 17 residues long. The germline CDR1 and CDR2 sequences are SGHRS and YFSETQ. The CDR3 sequence: CASSPFAGTSNRDTQYF. The CDR3 nucleotides are TGCGCCAGCAGCCCCTTCGCTGGGACTAGCAATAGAGATACGCAGTATTTT. The full variable domain, with the rest looked up from reference TRBV5-1 and TRBJ2-3, is KAGVTQTPRYLIKTRGQQVTLSCSPISGHRSVSWYQQTPGQGLQFLFEYFSETQRNKGNFPGRFSGRQFSNSRSEMNVSTLELGDSALYLCASSPFAGTSNRDTQYFGPGTRLTVL.

This clone was detected only once. This chain uses TRBV7-8 with TRBJ2-5; D perhaps matches TRBD2 (7 bases). The CDR3 has 16 amino acids. CDR1 and CDR2 from the germline V gene are SGHVS and FQNEAQ. V was shortened by 5 bases and J by 4 bases, with 20 bases between the two germline ends. The DNA of the CDR3 is TGTGCCAGCAGCGAGGCGGGGGCCAGGCCAGGAGAGACCCAGTACTTC. Translated, it gives CASSEAGARPGETQYF.

A few counts support this clone. The rearrangement joins TRBV11-2 to TRBJ2-5; D ambiguous. CDR3 size: 11 residues. The V and J ends lost 8 bases and 5 bases respectively, with 9 bases between them. The germline CDR1 and CDR2 sequences are SGHAT and FQNNGV. CDR3 in amino acids: CASGPMETQYF. The DNA of the CDR3 is TGTGCCAGCGGCCCGATGGAGACCCAGTACTTC.

This clone was observed a few times. The genes are TRBV7-9 and TRBJ2-7; no reliable D call. Between the trimmed V and J ends, which lost 1 base and 0 bases, there was a span of 16 bases. CDR1 SEHNR and CDR2 FQNEAQ come from the germline V gene (reference sequence). This CDR3 comprises 17 residues. The CDR3 region has the DNA TGTGCCAGCAGCTTAGAAGCACCCCGCACTGCCTCCTACGAGCAGTACTTC. It yields the protein CASSLEAPRTASYEQYF.

The chain uses TRBV7-6 and TRBJ1-1; a possible D gene is TRBD1 (6 bases). The CDR3 has 12 amino acids. V shed 4 bases and J shed 8 bases, with 11 bases lying between them. Germline CDR1 SGHVS, CDR2 FNYEAQ. CDR3 protein: CASSSYTGEAFF. The CDR3 nucleotides read TGTGCCAGCAGCTCGTACACAGGGGAAGCTTTCTTT.

The CDR3, as DNA: TGTGCCAGCAGCCCCGAGTGGGGGCAAGTTAGCGGGGAGCTGTTTTTT. Its translation: CASSPEWGQVSGELFF. The chain recombines TRBV7-8 with TRBJ2-2; D is perhaps TRBD1 (6 bases). V was trimmed by 5 bases and J by 7 bases, leaving 20 bases between them. This CDR3 region has 16 residues. Germline CDR1 reads SGHVS; CDR2 reads FQNEAQ. The full variable domain, with the rest looked up from reference TRBV7-8 and TRBJ2-2, is GAGVSQSPRYKVAKRGQDVALRCDPISGHVSLFWYQQALGQGPEFLTYFQNEAQLDKSGLPSDRFFAERPEGSVSTLKIQRTQQEDSAVYLCASSPEWGQVSGELFFGEGSRLTVL.

The V call is TRBV30, the J call TRBJ1-5, with D possibly being TRBD1 (5 bases). The CDR3 runs 13 residues. Looked up from germline, CDR1 is GTSNPN and CDR2 is SVGIG (reference sequence). V dropped 2 bases and J dropped 4 bases, with 9 bases sitting between them. The CDR3 coding sequence is TGTGCCTGGAGTCGGCAGGGAAATCAGCCCCAGCATTTT. Encoded protein: CAWSRQGNQPQHF.

The V and J genes are TRBV7-2 and TRBJ1-2; perhaps TRBD1 as D (6 bases). V was shortened by 9 bases and J by 3 bases, with 20 bases between the two germline ends. Germline CDR1 is SGHTA and CDR2 is FQGNSA. The CDR3 has 15 residues. This CDR3 reads CASKKESDSYYGYTF. As DNA, the CDR3 is TGTGCCAGTAAGAAAGAATCGGACAGCTACTATGGCTACACCTTC.

The chain is built from TRBV9 and TRBJ2-1, with D possibly matching TRBD1 (5 bases). The CDR3 is 15 residues long. Trimming pared 4 bases from V and 6 bases from J, leaving 17 bases between. Germline-derived CDR1 and CDR2 are SGDLS and YYNGEE. The CDR3 DNA sequence: TGTGCCAGCAGCCCCGAGCAGGGTTTGGGCAATGAGCAGTTCTTC. Translating it yields CASSPEQGLGNEQFF.

The J gene is TRBJ1-1, the V gene TRBV25-1; D might be TRBD1 (5 bases). The CDR3 is made up of 15 amino acids. Between the trimmed V and J ends, which lost 3 bases and 0 bases, there was a span of 11 bases. Germline lookup yields CDR1 MGHDK and CDR2 SYGVNS. CDR3 loop: CASSDARQMNTEAFF. The CDR3 DNA reads TGTGCCAGCAGTGACGCCAGACAGATGAACACTGAAGCTTTCTTT.

The V gene is TRBV18, the J gene TRBJ1-2, with D tentatively TRBD1 (5 bases). The CDR3 extends over 13 amino acids. Trimming left V 2 bases short and J 6 bases short, with 10 bases between. Germline CDR1 and CDR2: KGHSH and LQKENI. The CDR3 sequence: CASSPATVDGYTF. The CDR3 DNA sequence: TGTGCCAGCTCACCAGCGACAGTTGATGGCTACACCTTC.

The gene calls are TRBV11-3 and TRBJ2-2; D might be TRBD2 (5 bases). Trimming left V 0 bases short and J 6 bases short, with 20 bases between. Germline CDR1 reads SGHNT; CDR2 reads YENEEA. CDR3 length equals 18 residues. This chain's CDR3 is CASSLDRLAGKGAGELFF. For the CDR3, the DNA is TGTGCCAGCAGCTTAGATCGGTTGGCGGGTAAGGGAGCCGGGGAGCTGTTTTTT.

This clone was counted between two and nine times. The V and J genes are TRBV9 and TRBJ1-2; 7 bases agree with TRBD1. The V and J ends lost 2 bases and 4 bases, in that order; junction bases with no gene match: 14. Looked up from germline, CDR1 is SGDLS and CDR2 is YYNGEE. The CDR3 loop spans 17 amino acids. The CDR3 region is CASSVNGPSGQLYGYTF. The CDR3 DNA sequence: TGTGCCAGCAGCGTTAATGGTCCGTCGGGACAGCTCTATGGCTACACCTTC.

The chain employs TRBV27 and TRBJ2-3; no reliable D call. Trimming took off 1 base at V and 0 bases at J, with 11 bases between the two ends. Germline CDR1 and CDR2: MNHEY and SMNVEV (reference sequence). The CDR3 totals 16 residues. The CDR3 loop is CASSLFRAASTDTQYF. The CDR3 bases are TGTGCCAGCAGTTTATTTCGAGCAGCGAGCACAGATACGCAGTATTTT.

The chain couples TRBV7-9 to TRBJ2-7; TRBD1 agrees at 8 bases. Germline-derived CDR1 and CDR2 are SEHNR and FQNEAQ (reference sequence). V was pared by 4 bases and J by 4 bases, with 12 bases of the junction left unmatched. The CDR3 runs to 16 residues. The CDR3 region is CASSSSPDRVEYEQYF. CDR3 DNA: TGTGCCAGCAGCTCCTCACCGGACAGGGTGGAGTACGAGCAGTACTTC.

The rearrangement joins TRBV5-1 to TRBJ2-5; 7 bases are a match to TRBD2. The CDR3 has 13 amino acids. Losses at the gene ends were 5 bases for V and 3 bases for J; bases not matched to a gene: 4. Germline V lookup: CDR1 SGHRS, CDR2 YFSETQ. CDR3 region: CASSVGGEETQYF. In nucleotides, the CDR3 is TGCGCCAGCAGTGTGGGGGGGGAAGAGACCCAGTACTTC.

The chain is built from TRBV7-9 and TRBJ1-1; D is ambiguous. This CDR3 contains 18 residues. Trimming removed 5 bases at V and 1 base at J, with 23 bases between. Germline-derived CDR1 and CDR2 are SEHNR and FQNEAQ (reference sequence). The CDR3 here is CASSLTRGSGRGNTEAFF. CDR3 DNA: TGTGCCAGCAGCCTCACACGGGGAAGCGGTCGGGGGAACACTGAAGCTTTCTTT.